Each of the 5 T cell receptor beta chains below was sequenced from the same sample in a study of blood T cell repertoires in COVID-19. Assay: immunoSEQ multiplex PCR; the TCRdb copy retains only in-frame clones and omits some. The sample shows around 220,000 clones, around 84% of them seen only once. Sequenced sample: peripheral blood. The receptors derive from a man aged 25-45 years with active or convalescent COVID-19.

As DNA, the CDR3 is TGCAGCGTTCCACCCGGACAGGGGGCGGCTTTCTTT. It specifies CSVPPGQGAAFF. The chain uses TRBV29-1 and TRBJ1-1, with 11 bases identical to TRBD1. CDR3 length: 12 residues. V dropped 5 bases and J dropped 11; count of bases not matched to a gene: 7. Germline V gives CDR1 SQVTM, CDR2 ANQGSEA.

In this sample, this clone turned up a few times. This chain joins TRBV7-8 and TRBJ2-7; TRBD1 agrees at 10 bases. This CDR3 spans 14 amino acids. Germline V CDR1 and CDR2: SGHVS, FQNEAQ. The J segment lost 5 bases and the V segment lost 5 bases, leaving 6 bases of the junction unmatched. CDR3 DNA: TGTGCCAGCAGCCGAACCGGGACAGGGGACGAGCAGTACTTC. Amino acid sequence: CASSRTGTGDEQYF.

This clone has only a few counts. The V gene is TRBV2, the J gene TRBJ1-2, with D possibly matching TRBD1 (5 bases). CDR1 is SNHLY, CDR2 FYNNEI, per germline. V lost 5 bases to trimming and J lost 4 bases, with 8 bases between them. The CDR3 sequence is 12 residues long. The CDR3: CASSRTPYGYTF. In DNA form, the CDR3 reads TGTGCCAGCAGTCGGACACCCTATGGCTACACCTTC.

This CDR3 reads CASSSSGLAGSRGVTGELFF. CDR3 DNA: TGTGCCAGCAGTTCCTCGGGACTAGCGGGATCGAGAGGGGTCACCGGGGAGCTGTTTTTT. The gene calls are TRBV28 and TRBJ2-2; 13 positions agree with TRBD2. The germline gives CDR1 MDHEN, CDR2 SYDVKM. Trimming removed 4 bases from V and 4 bases from J; junction bases left unmatched: 15. This CDR3 is 20 amino acids long.

The chain combines TRBV6-2 or TRBV6-3 with TRBJ2-3, with D uncertain. Germline lookup yields CDR1 MNHEY and CDR2 SVGEGT. Deletions cut 2 bases from V and 4 bases from J, with 4 bases between. There are 12 residues in the CDR3. The CDR3 DNA follows: TGTGCCAGCAGTTACGGGCCAGATACGCAGTATTTT. As protein: CASSYGPDTQYF.